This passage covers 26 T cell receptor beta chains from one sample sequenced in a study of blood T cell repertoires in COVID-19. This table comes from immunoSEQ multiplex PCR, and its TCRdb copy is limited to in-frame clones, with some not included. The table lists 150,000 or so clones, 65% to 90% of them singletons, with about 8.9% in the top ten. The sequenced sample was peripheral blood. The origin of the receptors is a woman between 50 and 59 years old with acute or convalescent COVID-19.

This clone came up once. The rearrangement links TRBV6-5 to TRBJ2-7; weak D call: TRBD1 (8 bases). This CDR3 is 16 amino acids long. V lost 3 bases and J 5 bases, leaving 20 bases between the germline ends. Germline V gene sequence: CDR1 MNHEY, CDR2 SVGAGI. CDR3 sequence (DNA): TGTGCCAGCAGTTATGCAGGGGGCGCGGGAGTGGACGAGCAGTACTTC. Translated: CASSYAGGAGVDEQYF.

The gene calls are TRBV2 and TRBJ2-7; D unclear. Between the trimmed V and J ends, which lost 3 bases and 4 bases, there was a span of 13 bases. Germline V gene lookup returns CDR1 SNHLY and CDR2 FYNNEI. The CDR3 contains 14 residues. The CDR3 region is CASSDGRFVYEQYF. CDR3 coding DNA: TGTGCCAGCAGTGACGGTAGATTCGTTTACGAGCAGTACTTC. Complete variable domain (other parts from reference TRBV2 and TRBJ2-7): EPEVTQTPSHQVTQMGQEVILRCVPISNHLYFYWYRQILGQKVEFLVSFYNNEISEKSEIFDDQFSVERPDGSNFTLKIRSTKLEDSAMYFCASSDGRFVYEQYFGPGTRLTVT.

The CDR3 reads CASSRGLADGNEQFF. CDR3 in DNA: TGTGCCAGCAGCCGAGGACTAGCGGACGGCAATGAGCAGTTCTTC. The chain couples TRBV4-2 to TRBJ2-1; 10 positions match TRBD2. There are 15 residues in the CDR3. From germline, CDR1 is LGHNA and CDR2 YNFKEQ. V lost 4 bases, J lost 6 bases, and 6 bases stayed unmatched.

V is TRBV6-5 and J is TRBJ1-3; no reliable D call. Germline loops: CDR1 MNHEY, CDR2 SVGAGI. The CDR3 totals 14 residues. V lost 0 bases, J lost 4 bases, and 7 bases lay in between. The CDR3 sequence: CASSYSRLGNTIYF. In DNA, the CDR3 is TGTGCCAGCAGTTACTCCCGTTTAGGAAACACCATATATTTT.

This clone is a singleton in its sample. The CDR3 region has the DNA TGTGCCAGCAGCCCCTGGACAGGGGCGGACACCATATATTTT. Translated: CASSPWTGADTIYF. The rearrangement joins TRBV9 to TRBJ1-3; 9 bases are shared with TRBD1. There are 14 residues in the CDR3. The V and J ends lost 4 bases and 8 bases, in that order; junction bases with no gene match: 7. From germline, CDR1 is SGDLS and CDR2 YYNGEE. Full variable domain (outside the CDR3, taken from reference TRBV9 and TRBJ1-3): DSGVTQTPKHLITATGQRVTLRCSPRSGDLSVYWYQQSLDQGLQFLIQYYNGEERAKGNILERFSAQQFPDLHSELNLSSLELGDSALYFCASSPWTGADTIYFGEGSWLTVV.

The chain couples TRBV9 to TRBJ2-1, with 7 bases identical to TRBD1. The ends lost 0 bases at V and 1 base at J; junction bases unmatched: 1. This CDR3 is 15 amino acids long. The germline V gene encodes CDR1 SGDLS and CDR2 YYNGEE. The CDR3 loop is CASSVGQGSYNEQFF. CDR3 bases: TGTGCCAGCAGCGTAGGACAGGGATCCTACAATGAGCAGTTCTTC.

In nucleotides, the CDR3 is TGTGCCAGCAGCTTCACAAGTGGCGGGGGCTACACCTTC. Translated, it gives CASSFTSGGGYTF. The chain couples TRBV7-3 to TRBJ1-2; D call uncertain. CDR1 and CDR2 from the germline V gene are SGHTA and FQGTGA. There are 13 residues in the CDR3. Trimming left V 3 bases short and J 8 bases short, with 13 bases between.

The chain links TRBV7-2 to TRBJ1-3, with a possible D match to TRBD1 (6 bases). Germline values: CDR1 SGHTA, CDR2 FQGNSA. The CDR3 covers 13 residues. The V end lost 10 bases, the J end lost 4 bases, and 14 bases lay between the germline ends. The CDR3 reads CATAQGTGNTIYF. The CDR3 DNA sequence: TGTGCCACCGCACAGGGTACGGGAAACACCATATATTTT.

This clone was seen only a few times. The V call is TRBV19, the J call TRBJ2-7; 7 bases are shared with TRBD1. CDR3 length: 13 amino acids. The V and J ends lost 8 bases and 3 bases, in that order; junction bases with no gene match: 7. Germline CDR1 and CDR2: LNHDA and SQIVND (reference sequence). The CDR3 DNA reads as TGTGCCAGTGGGGACAGAGGTGGCTACGAGCAGTACTTC. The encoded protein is CASGDRGGYEQYF.

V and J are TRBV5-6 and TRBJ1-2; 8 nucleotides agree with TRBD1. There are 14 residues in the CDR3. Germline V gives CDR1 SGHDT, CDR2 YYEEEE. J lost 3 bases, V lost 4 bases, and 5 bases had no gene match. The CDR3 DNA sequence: TGTGCCAGCAGCCAAGGGACAGGCCACTATGGCTACACCTTC. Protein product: CASSQGTGHYGYTF.

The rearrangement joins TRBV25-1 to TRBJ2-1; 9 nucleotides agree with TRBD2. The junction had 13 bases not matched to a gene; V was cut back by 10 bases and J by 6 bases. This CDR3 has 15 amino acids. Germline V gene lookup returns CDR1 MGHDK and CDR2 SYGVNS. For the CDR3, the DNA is TGTGCCATGGGAGGAGGGCGGGAGGGGGTCAATGAGCAGTTCTTC. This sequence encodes CAMGGGREGVNEQFF.

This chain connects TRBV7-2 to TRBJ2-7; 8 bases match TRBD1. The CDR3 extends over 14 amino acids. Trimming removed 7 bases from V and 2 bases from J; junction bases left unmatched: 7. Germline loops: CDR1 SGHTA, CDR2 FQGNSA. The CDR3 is CASKIDRGTYEQYF. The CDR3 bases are TGTGCCAGCAAAATTGACAGGGGCACCTACGAGCAGTACTTC.

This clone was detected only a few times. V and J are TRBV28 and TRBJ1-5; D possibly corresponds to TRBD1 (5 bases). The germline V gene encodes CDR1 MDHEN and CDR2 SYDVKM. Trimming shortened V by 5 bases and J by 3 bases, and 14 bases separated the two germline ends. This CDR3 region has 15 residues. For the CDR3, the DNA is TGTGCCAGCAGTCCCCCCGACAGCAACAATCAGCCCCAGCATTTT. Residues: CASSPPDSNNQPQHF.

The CDR3 is CAISGQGAGEKLFF. The DNA of the CDR3 is TGTGCCATCAGTGGACAGGGGGCCGGTGAAAAACTGTTTTTT. The chain links TRBV10-3 to TRBJ1-4; TRBD1 aligns across 10 bases. From germline, CDR1 is ENHRY and CDR2 SYGVKD. The trim removed 4 bases at V and 7 bases at J, leaving 3 bases unmatched. The CDR3 contains 14 residues.

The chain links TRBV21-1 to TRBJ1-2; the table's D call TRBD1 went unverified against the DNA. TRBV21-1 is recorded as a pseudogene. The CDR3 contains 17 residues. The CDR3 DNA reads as TGTGCCAGCAGCAAAGTAGGGCGATGGACACGGCGGTATGGCTACACCTTC. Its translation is CASSKVGRWTRRYGYTF.

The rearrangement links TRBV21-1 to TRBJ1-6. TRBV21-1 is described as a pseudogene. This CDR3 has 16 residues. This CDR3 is CASSTGRSRAGEPLHF. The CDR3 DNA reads TGTGCCAGCAGCACCGGACGTAGCCGCGCGGGCGAACCCCTCCACTTT.

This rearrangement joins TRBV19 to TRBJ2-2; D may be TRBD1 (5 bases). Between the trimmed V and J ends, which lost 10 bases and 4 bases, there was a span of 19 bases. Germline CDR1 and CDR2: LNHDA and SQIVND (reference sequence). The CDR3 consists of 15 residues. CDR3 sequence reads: CATTSREGSTGELFF. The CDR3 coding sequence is TGTGCCACCACCAGCAGGGAAGGTAGCACCGGGGAGCTGTTTTTT.

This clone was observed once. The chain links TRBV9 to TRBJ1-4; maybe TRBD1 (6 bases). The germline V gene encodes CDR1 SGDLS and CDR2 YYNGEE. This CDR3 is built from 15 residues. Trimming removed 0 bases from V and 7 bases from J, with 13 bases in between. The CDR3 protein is CASSVGGPGLEKLFF. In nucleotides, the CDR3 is TGTGCCAGCAGCGTAGGGGGGCCAGGGCTTGAAAAACTGTTTTTT.

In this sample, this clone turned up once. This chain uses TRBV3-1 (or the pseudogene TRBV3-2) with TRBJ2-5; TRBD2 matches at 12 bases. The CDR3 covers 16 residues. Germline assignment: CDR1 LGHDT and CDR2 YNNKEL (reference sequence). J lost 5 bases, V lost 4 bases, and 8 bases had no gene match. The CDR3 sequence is CASSLGLAGTVETQYF. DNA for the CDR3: TGTGCCAGCAGCCTCGGACTAGCGGGGACCGTGGAGACCCAGTACTTC.

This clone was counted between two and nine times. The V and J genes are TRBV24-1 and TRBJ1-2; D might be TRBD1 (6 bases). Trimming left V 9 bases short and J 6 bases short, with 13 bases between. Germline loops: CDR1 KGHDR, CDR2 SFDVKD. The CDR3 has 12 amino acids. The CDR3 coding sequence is TGTGCCACCTCGACAGGACTCGATGGCTACACCTTC. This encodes CATSTGLDGYTF.

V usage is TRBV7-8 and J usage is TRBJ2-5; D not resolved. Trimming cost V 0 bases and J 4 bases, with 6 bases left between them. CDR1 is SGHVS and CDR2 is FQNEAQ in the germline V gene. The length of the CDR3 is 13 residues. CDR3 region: CASSLAAVETQYF. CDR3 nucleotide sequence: TGTGCCAGCAGCTTAGCGGCAGTAGAGACCCAGTACTTC.

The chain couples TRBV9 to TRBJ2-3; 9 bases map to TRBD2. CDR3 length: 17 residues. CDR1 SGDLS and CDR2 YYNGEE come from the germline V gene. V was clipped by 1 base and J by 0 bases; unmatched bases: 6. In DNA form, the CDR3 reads TGTGCCAGCAGCGTAATTATAGCGGGGGATAGCACAGATACGCAGTATTTT. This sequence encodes CASSVIIAGDSTDTQYF.

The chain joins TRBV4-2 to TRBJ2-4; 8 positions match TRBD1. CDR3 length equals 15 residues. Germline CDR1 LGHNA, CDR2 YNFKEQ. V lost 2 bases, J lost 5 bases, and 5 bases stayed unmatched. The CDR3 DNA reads TGTGCCAGCAGCCAACTGGACAGGGAGGAAAACATTCAGTACTTC. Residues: CASSQLDREENIQYF.

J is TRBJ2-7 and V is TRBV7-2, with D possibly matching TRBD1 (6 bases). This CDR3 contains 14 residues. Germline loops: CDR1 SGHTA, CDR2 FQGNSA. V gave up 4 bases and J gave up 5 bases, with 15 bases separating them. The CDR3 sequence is CASSSQGIGDEQYF. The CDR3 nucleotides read TGTGCCAGCAGCTCACAGGGAATTGGCGACGAGCAGTACTTC.

CDR3 bases: TGTGCCAGCAGCATACGGACTAGCGGGAGGGAGCAGTTCTTC. The encoded protein is CASSIRTSGREQFF. V gene TRBV7-8 combines with J gene TRBJ2-1; 14 nucleotides agree with TRBD2. Unmatched junction bases numbered 4, after V lost 5 bases and J lost 10 bases. Germline V gene sequence: CDR1 SGHVS, CDR2 FQNEAQ. This CDR3 is built from 14 residues.

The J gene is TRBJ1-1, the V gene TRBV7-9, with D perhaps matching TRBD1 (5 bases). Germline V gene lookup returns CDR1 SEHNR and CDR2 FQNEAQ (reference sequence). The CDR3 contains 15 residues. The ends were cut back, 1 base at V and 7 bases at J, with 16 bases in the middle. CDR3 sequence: CASSLEGGASFEAFF. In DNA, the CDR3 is TGTGCCAGCAGCTTAGAGGGCGGGGCAAGTTTTGAAGCTTTCTTT.